The source of this TCR beta chain is a study of T cell responses to AZD1222 COVID-19 vaccine. Measured with immunoSEQ multiplex PCR; TCRdb has only the in-frame clones, and not every one. Found here are 170,000 or so clones, roughly 88% of them singletons; the top ten hold more than 9%. General study results and limits: A mostly white British donor set with more females was recruited, and clonal diversity was possibly underestimated. Repertoires were collected only later (after the peak T cell response had occurred).

About this clone itself: Its antigen is not identified.

CDR3 size: 13 residues. V lost 5 bases, J lost 2 bases, and 10 bases lay in between. CDR1 is SGHRS, CDR2 YFSETQ, per germline. Sample: peripheral blood, taken 28 days after the second AZD1222 dose. The chain carries TRBV5-1 and TRBJ2-5; possible D gene TRBD1, 7 bases. The source of this sequence is an adult who received the AZD1222 COVID-19 vaccine. This CDR3 reads CASRQGTQETQYF. The DNA for the CDR3 is TGCGCCAGCAGACAGGGGACTCAAGAGACCCAGTACTTC.